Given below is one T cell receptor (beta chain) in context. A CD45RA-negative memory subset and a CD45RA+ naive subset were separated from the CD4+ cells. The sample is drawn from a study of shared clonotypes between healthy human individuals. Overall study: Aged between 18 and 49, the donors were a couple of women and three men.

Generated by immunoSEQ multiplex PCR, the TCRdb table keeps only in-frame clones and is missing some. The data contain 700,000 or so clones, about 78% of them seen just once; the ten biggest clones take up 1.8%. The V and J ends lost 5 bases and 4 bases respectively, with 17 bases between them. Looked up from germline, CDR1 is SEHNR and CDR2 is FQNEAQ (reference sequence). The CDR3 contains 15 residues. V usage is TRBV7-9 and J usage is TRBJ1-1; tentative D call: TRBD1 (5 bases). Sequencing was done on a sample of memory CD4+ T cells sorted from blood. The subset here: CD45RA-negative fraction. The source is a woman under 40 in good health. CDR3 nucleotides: TGTGCCAGCAGCCCTCGGCCGGGGCGGGGCACTGAAGCTTTCTTT. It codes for CASSPRPGRGTEAFF.